Each of the 22 T cell receptor beta chains below was sequenced from the same sample in a study of T cell repertoires in cytomegalovirus infection. One entry per CDR3 protein, called by TCRdb with MiXCR from the reads. Of about 180,000 distinct CDR3 sequences listed, under 15% are singletons. Sequencing was carried out using PBMCs. The receptors come from a human donor in good health (CMV status not recorded). Some clones in this sample may be carry-over from other donors' samples.

There are a few counts of this clonotype. The genes are TRBV6-6 and TRBJ1-1; the D gene is possibly TRBD1 (6 bases). The CDR3 is made up of 15 amino acids. Germline V gene sequence: CDR1 MNHNY, CDR2 SVGAGI (reference sequence). V shed 6 bases and J shed 1 base, with 15 bases lying between them. In DNA, the CDR3 is TGTGCCAGCAGATTAGACAGGTCCTCGAACACTGAAGCTTTCTTT. This translates into CASRLDRSSNTEAFF.

Details on this clonotype: This clone may be a read error of a much larger clone one base away. The rearrangement links TRBV14 to TRBJ1-1; D may be TRBD1 (5 bases). CDR1 SGHDN and CDR2 FVKESK come from the germline V gene. With 8 bases removed from V and 2 bases from J, the gap between germline ends came to 18 bases. This CDR3 is built from 15 residues. The CDR3 nucleotides read TGTGCCAGCGCCCCTACCGGGGCAAGAAACACTGAAGCTTTCTTT. Encoded protein: CASAPTGARNTEAFF.

In its sample, this clonotype was seen a few times. J is TRBJ1-2 and V is TRBV2, with 8 bases that match TRBD1. This CDR3 region has 13 residues. Germline CDR1 and CDR2: SNHLY and FYNNEI. V lost 8 bases to trimming and J lost 8 bases; unmatched junction nucleotides: 10. CDR3 DNA sequence: TGTGCCAGCTTCGCTCAGGGGGCGGGGGGCTACACCTTC. Amino acid sequence: CASFAQGAGGYTF. Full variable domain (outside the CDR3, taken from reference TRBV2 and TRBJ1-2): EPEVTQTPSHQVTQMGQEVILRCVPISNHLYFYWYRQILGQKVEFLVSFYNNEISEKSEIFDDQFSVERPDGSNFTLKIRSTKLEDSAMYFCASFAQGAGGYTFGSGTRLTVV.

This clonotype was found many times. The V gene is TRBV12-5, the J gene TRBJ2-2, with a tentative D call TRBD1 (5 bases). This CDR3 comprises 16 residues. Trimming took off 2 bases at V and 2 bases at J, with 12 bases between the two ends. Germline V CDR1 and CDR2: LGHNT, FRNRAP. In DNA, the CDR3 is TGTGCTAGTGGTTTGATCCCCCAGGGAAACACCGGGGAGCTGTTTTTT. This encodes CASGLIPQGNTGELFF.

This clonotype has at least ten counts. The chain employs TRBV7-3 and TRBJ2-7; D assignment may be TRBD1 or TRBD2 (5 bases each). Germline CDR1 SGHTA, CDR2 FQGTGA. Trimming took 5 bases from V and 3 from J, leaving 14 bases between them. The CDR3 totals 14 residues. In nucleotides, the CDR3 is TGTGCCAGCAGCCCCAGGGACGGTAACTACGAGCAGTACTTC. Residues: CASSPRDGNYEQYF.

The chain couples TRBV7-7 to TRBJ2-3, with unresolved D. This CDR3 has 14 amino acids. Germline V lookup: CDR1 SSHAT, CDR2 FNYEAQ (reference sequence). V lost 2 bases, J lost 2 bases, and 8 bases lay in between. CDR3 sequence reads: CASSLSRITDTQYF. In nucleotides, the CDR3 is TGTGCCAGCAGCTTATCTCGGATCACAGATACGCAGTATTTT. The whole variable domain, filled in from reference TRBV7-7 and TRBJ2-3, reads GAGVSQSPRYKVTKRGQDVTLRCDPISSHATLYWYQQALGQGPEFLTYFNYEAQPDKSGLPSDRFSAERPEGSISTLTIQRTEQRDSAMYRCASSLSRITDTQYFGPGTRLTVL.

This clonotype was seen at least ten times. This sequence joins TRBV6-2 or TRBV6-3 and TRBJ2-2; D might be TRBD1 (6 bases). Per germline, CDR1 MNHEY and CDR2 SVGEGT. There are 14 residues in the CDR3. The V gene lost 4 bases and the J gene lost 4 bases, with 10 bases spanning the gap. CDR3 in DNA: TGTGCCAGCAGTTCTAGGACAGTCACCGGGGAGCTGTTTTTT. Translating gives CASSSRTVTGELFF.

The chain employs TRBV28 and TRBJ1-2, with D hard to call. The CDR3 totals 12 residues. Germline CDR1 is MDHEN and CDR2 is SYDVKM. The germline V and J ends were trimmed by 6 bases and 12 bases, with 17 bases remaining between them. This chain's CDR3 is CASSPRISEDTF. The DNA of the CDR3 is TGTGCCAGCAGCCCACGGATCAGCGAAGACACCTTC.

In its sample, this clonotype was seen a few times. CDR3 residues: CSAGQESYGYTF. CDR3 in DNA: TGCAGCGCCGGACAGGAAAGCTATGGCTACACCTTC. The rearrangement uses TRBV29-1 and TRBJ1-2, with TRBD1 identical over 7 bases. This CDR3 comprises 12 residues. Germline-derived CDR1 and CDR2 are SQVTM and ANQGSEA. J lost 4 bases, V lost 7 bases, and 6 bases had no gene match.

Only a few counts were recorded for this clonotype. A read error is possible here, since a much larger clone lies one base away. The chain couples TRBV7-2 to TRBJ1-5; no clear D. Germline CDR1 reads SGHTA; CDR2 reads FQGNSA. This CDR3 region has 14 residues. Trimming cost V 3 bases and J 3 bases, with 9 bases left between them. CDR3 DNA: TGTGCCAGCAGCTTTTCCCAGGACAATCAGCCCCAGCATTTT. This sequence encodes CASSFSQDNQPQHF.

V usage is TRBV28 and J usage is TRBJ1-3, with a possible D match to TRBD1 (6 bases). V dropped 5 bases and J dropped 9 bases, with 17 bases sitting between them. From germline, CDR1 is MDHEN and CDR2 SYDVKM. The CDR3 is 14 amino acids. The CDR3 DNA follows: TGTGCCAGCAGTACACGGACAGCTGGAGTCACCATATATTTT. Its translation: CASSTRTAGVTIYF.

A few counts support this clonotype. The chain joins TRBV2 to TRBJ2-3; 7 bases align to TRBD2. Germline CDR1 SNHLY, CDR2 FYNNEI. The trim removed 2 bases at V and 14 bases at J, leaving 19 bases unmatched. The CDR3 has 16 residues. The CDR3 DNA follows: TGTGCCAGCAGTGAACGACTCAGGACTAGTGGCCCGGGATGGTATTTT. This translates into CASSERLRTSGPGWYF.

At least ten counts were recorded for this clonotype. This rearrangement joins TRBV14 to TRBJ1-2; 12 nucleotides align to TRBD1. This CDR3 is 17 amino acids long. Trimming at V came to 2 bases and at J to 5 bases, leaving 9 bases not matched to a gene. Looked up from germline, CDR1 is SGHDN and CDR2 is FVKESK. The CDR3 spells CASSQITGTGGIYGYTF. CDR3 DNA: TGTGCCAGCAGCCAAATCACCGGGACAGGGGGCATTTATGGCTACACCTTC.

This clonotype was counted many times. The chain recombines TRBV7-2 with TRBJ1-5, with TRBD1 identical over 10 bases. V gave up 5 bases and J gave up 4 bases; unmatched junction bases: 11. CDR1 and CDR2 from the germline V gene are SGHTA and FQGNSA. The CDR3 consists of 17 residues. Here the CDR3 reads CASSPELRDRGNQPQHF. The CDR3 bases are TGTGCCAGCAGCCCAGAACTTCGGGACAGGGGAAATCAGCCCCAGCATTTT.

This clonotype was counted many times. The chain combines TRBV11-2 with TRBJ2-1, with TRBD1 matching 7 bases. With 4 bases clipped from V and 6 bases from J, the junction kept 3 bases outside the gene matches. Germline CDR1 and CDR2: SGHAT and FQNNGV. The CDR3 consists of 13 residues. In DNA, the CDR3 is TGTGCCAGCAGCTCCGGGACAGTCAATGAGCAGTTCTTC. Protein: CASSSGTVNEQFF.

This clonotype has just a few counts. This rearrangement joins TRBV29-1 to TRBJ2-5; weak D call: TRBD1 (6 bases). The CDR3 covers 12 residues. Germline assignment: CDR1 SQVTM and CDR2 ANQGSEA. V was trimmed by 8 bases and J by 1 base, leaving 11 bases between them. In nucleotides, the CDR3 is TGCAGCCATAGCAGGGGCCAAGAGACCCAGTACTTC. Translated: CSHSRGQETQYF. The full variable domain, its missing parts supplied by reference TRBV29-1 and TRBJ2-5, is SAVISQKPSRDICQRGTSLTIQCQVDSQVTMMFWYRQQPGQSLTLIATANQGSEATYESGFVIDKFPISRPNLTFSTLTVSNMSPEDSSIYLCSHSRGQETQYFGPGTRLLVL.

This clonotype was counted many times. The CDR3 nucleotides are TGTGCCAGCAGCGCGACAGGGTTCTATGGCTACACCTTC. Encoded protein: CASSATGFYGYTF. The chain has TRBV7-8 and TRBJ1-2; 7 bases line up with TRBD1. The CDR3 is 13 residues long. In germline, CDR1 is SGHVS, CDR2 FQNEAQ. V lost 5 bases to trimming and J lost 4 bases; unmatched junction nucleotides: 4.

Ten or more counts support this clonotype. V and J are TRBV12-3 or TRBV12-4 and TRBJ2-3; 8 bases align to TRBD2. V was pared by 3 bases and J by 4 bases, with 3 bases of the junction left unmatched. This CDR3 has 14 residues. This CDR3 is CASSFSGGSDTQYF. As DNA, the CDR3 is TGTGCCAGCAGTTTCAGCGGGGGATCAGATACGCAGTATTTT.

This chain links TRBV28 with TRBJ2-7, with 12 bases lining up with TRBD1. The V segment lost 7 bases and the J segment 6 bases; nucleotides outside the gene matches: 10. Per germline, CDR1 MDHEN and CDR2 SYDVKM. The CDR3 runs 15 residues. CDR3 bases: TGTGCCAGCAAGTATAGCCGGGACAGGGGGCGCGAGCAGTACTTC. Translating gives CASKYSRDRGREQYF.

This clonotype appeared many times. The chain employs TRBV7-2 and TRBJ2-1; 7 nucleotides match TRBD2. V trimming: 2 bases; J trimming: 8 bases; junction bases outside the gene matches: 9. Germline V CDR1 and CDR2: SGHTA, FQGNSA. This CDR3 region has 15 residues. CDR3 region: CASSLNGGGPHEQFF. CDR3 sequence (DNA): TGTGCCAGCAGCTTAAATGGGGGAGGGCCCCATGAGCAGTTCTTC.

The chain links TRBV20-1 to TRBJ1-2; a possible D gene is TRBD1 (6 bases). CDR1 is DFQATT and CDR2 is SNEGSKA in the germline V gene (reference sequence). V lost 6 bases and J 8 bases, leaving 13 bases between the germline ends. The length of the CDR3 is 11 residues. As DNA, the CDR3 is TGCAGTGCGTTTACAGGGAGAGGCTACACCTTC. Amino acids: CSAFTGRGYTF.

This clonotype was detected ten times or more. This chain joins TRBV7-2 and TRBJ2-7; 7 bases map to TRBD1. This CDR3 has 14 amino acids. Germline V lookup: CDR1 SGHTA, CDR2 FQGNSA. The trim removed 5 bases at V and 0 bases at J, leaving 4 bases unmatched. The CDR3 coding sequence is TGTGCCAGCAGCCGAGACAGGGCCTCCTACGAGCAGTACTTC. This encodes CASSRDRASYEQYF.